This TCR beta chain was observed in a study of T cells in localized non-small cell lung cancer. TCRdb keeps only in-frame clones here, not all; method: immunoSEQ multiplex PCR. This sample carries around 41,000 clones, about 88% of them seen once, and the ten largest clones take around 7%. There are 16 residues in the CDR3. After removal of 5 bases from V and 8 bases from J, the junction contained 15 bases not matched to a gene. Germline CDR1 reads KGHSH; CDR2 reads LQKENI. The sequences come from peripheral blood, collected before any cancer treatment. V gene TRBV18 combines with J gene TRBJ2-1; TRBD1 aligns across 7 bases. The clonotype was recovered from a woman between 18 and 50 years old with stage III lung adenocarcinoma. The CDR3 nucleotides read TGTGCCAGCTCAACCTCACAGGGGTCAATAGTTGATGAGCAGTTCTTC. Translation gives CASSTSQGSIVDEQFF.